The 27 T cell receptor beta chains below were found in one sample sequenced in a study of T cells after yellow fever vaccination. TCRdb fed the 5' RACE reads into MiXCR, producing one record per CDR3 protein. The sample includes a few hundred thousand distinct CDR3 sequences, 11% seen only once; the top ten take roughly 18%. The input for sequencing was PBMCs, taken on the day of the first yellow fever vaccination. The receptors stem from a man aged 18 to 29 who received the YFV17D yellow fever vaccine.

This clonotype was seen at least ten times. This chain connects TRBV29-1 to TRBJ2-4; D might be TRBD1 or TRBD2, each matching 6 bases. V was cut by 7 bases and J by 0 bases, with 13 bases left in between. In germline, CDR1 is SQVTM, CDR2 ANQGSEA. CDR3 size: 14 residues. The CDR3 DNA sequence: TGCAGCGCTGCTGGGGGGCTAGCCAAAAACATTCAGTACTTC. It translates to CSAAGGLAKNIQYF.

The sample holds a few counts of this clonotype. The chain combines TRBV4-1 with TRBJ2-2, with a tentative D call TRBD2 (5 bases). Germline CDR1 MGHRA, CDR2 YSYEKL. V was pared by 3 bases and J by 5 bases, with 19 bases between. CDR3 length equals 17 residues. For the CDR3, the DNA is TGCGCCAGCAGCCACCCCAGCGGTCTAGCTGTAACCGGGGAGCTGTTTTTT. It yields the protein CASSHPSGLAVTGELFF.

The rearrangement uses TRBV12-3 or TRBV12-4 and TRBJ2-1; D is unclear. This CDR3 spans 11 amino acids. The V gene lost 5 bases and the J gene lost 9 bases, with 8 bases spanning the gap. CDR3 residues: CASSPGPEQFF. In DNA form, the CDR3 reads TGTGCCAGCAGTCCCGGGCCTGAGCAGTTCTTC.

The chain employs TRBV27 and TRBJ2-7; 9 nucleotides match TRBD1. V shed 4 bases, J shed 0 bases, and the junction held 7 bases outside the gene matches. Germline assignment: CDR1 MNHEY and CDR2 SMNVEV (reference sequence). The CDR3 consists of 16 residues. The CDR3 sequence: CASSSPGQGPSYEQYF. In DNA form, the CDR3 reads TGTGCCAGCAGTTCCCCGGGACAGGGACCCTCCTACGAGCAGTACTTC.

This clonotype was found many times. V usage is TRBV6-5 and J usage is TRBJ1-2; D not certain. The CDR3 covers 16 residues. Trimming took 3 bases from V and 4 from J, leaving 18 bases between them. Looked up from germline, CDR1 is MNHEY and CDR2 is SVGAGI. CDR3 sequence: CASSYSSLAPAYGYTF. The CDR3 nucleotides read TGTGCCAGCAGTTATTCCTCTCTGGCGCCCGCCTATGGCTACACCTTC.

This clonotype came up many times. The V and J genes are TRBV12-3 or TRBV12-4 and TRBJ2-3, with TRBD1 matching over 9 bases. Trimming took 6 bases from V and 0 from J; bases not matched to a gene: 7. There are 16 residues in the CDR3. In DNA form, the CDR3 reads TGTGCCAGCAGCCGTCGGGACAGGGCCAGCACAGATACGCAGTATTTT. It is translated as CASSRRDRASTDTQYF.

This clonotype was seen a handful of times. J is TRBJ1-4 and V is TRBV4-1; D is possibly TRBD1 (5 bases). The CDR3 totals 16 residues. The V and J ends lost 4 bases and 0 bases respectively, with 12 bases between them. Germline CDR1 and CDR2: MGHRA and YSYEKL. CDR3 loop: CASSPLLGPTNEKLFF. The CDR3 nucleotides read TGCGCCAGCAGCCCCCTGTTGGGGCCAACTAATGAAAAACTGTTTTTT.

V usage is TRBV28 and J usage is TRBJ2-7; TRBD1 matches at 7 bases. Germline V gene lookup returns CDR1 MDHEN and CDR2 SYDVKM. The CDR3 contains 15 residues. V gave up 8 bases and J gave up 2 bases; unmatched junction bases: 12. The CDR3 bases are TGTGCCAGCCGCGCCACAGGGGAAAAGACCTACGAGCAGTACGTC. Its translation: CASRATGEKTYEQYV.

This clonotype was recorded at least ten times. The chain employs TRBV5-7 and TRBJ1-5; D gene uncertain. TRBV5-7 is an ORF, and what it does is uncertain. V lost 6 bases, J lost 3 bases, and 10 bases lay in between. The CDR3 is 13 amino acids. The CDR3 bases are TGTGCCAGCAACATCGGGGTCAATCAGCCCCAGCATTTT. Residues: CASNIGVNQPQHF.

The genes are TRBV30 and TRBJ1-1; no clear D gene. The V and J ends lost 4 bases and 0 bases respectively, with 18 bases between them. Germline V gene data show CDR1 as GTSNPN and CDR2 as SVGIG (reference sequence). The CDR3 is 16 residues long. CDR3 loop: CAWNALSVIMNTEAFF. CDR3 sequence (DNA): TGTGCCTGGAACGCCCTAAGCGTCATCATGAACACTGAAGCTTTCTTT.

The chain is built from TRBV6-2 or TRBV6-3 and TRBJ1-5; D gene uncertain. The CDR3 totals 13 residues. Germline assignment: CDR1 MNHEY and CDR2 SVGEGT. V was shortened by 7 bases and J by 6 bases, with 13 bases between the two germline ends. CDR3 nucleotides: TGTGCCAGCACCCGACCCGGGAGTCAGCCCCAGCATTTT. Protein product: CASTRPGSQPQHF.

In its sample, this clonotype was seen a few times. V usage is TRBV7-9 and J usage is TRBJ2-7; D might be TRBD1 (5 bases). V lost 3 bases and J lost 1, with 7 bases in between. Germline CDR1 SEHNR, CDR2 FQNEAQ (reference sequence). The CDR3 contains 13 residues. CDR3 in amino acids: CASSFDSSYEQYV. The CDR3 DNA is TGTGCCAGCAGCTTCGACAGTTCCTACGAGCAGTACGTC.

This clonotype was seen a few times. V gene TRBV9 combines with J gene TRBJ2-3; D unclear. Germline V gene data show CDR1 as SGDLS and CDR2 as YYNGEE. This CDR3 comprises 14 residues. The V and J ends lost 0 bases and 4 bases respectively, with 9 bases between them. The CDR3 DNA follows: TGTGCCAGCAGCGTAGCCTCACAGTCAGATACGCAGTATTTT. Protein product: CASSVASQSDTQYF. The full variable domain, rest sourced from reference TRBV9 and TRBJ2-3, is DSGVTQTPKHLITATGQRVTLRCSPRSGDLSVYWYQQSLDQGLQFLIQYYNGEERAKGNILERFSAQQFPDLHSELNLSSLELGDSALYFCASSVASQSDTQYFGPGTRLTVL.

This chain uses TRBV7-6 with TRBJ1-1; D gene unclear. The CDR3 length is 15 residues. Germline CDR1 is SGHVS and CDR2 is FNYEAQ. Trimming left V 7 bases short and J 0 bases short, with 15 bases between. The CDR3 sequence is CASTRAGSMNTEAFF. The CDR3 DNA follows: TGTGCCAGCACCCGGGCCGGTTCCATGAACACTGAAGCTTTCTTT.

The chain links TRBV20-1 to TRBJ2-7; 12 nucleotides match TRBD1. Unmatched junction bases numbered 3, after V lost 0 bases and J lost 6 bases. From germline, CDR1 is DFQATT and CDR2 SNEGSKA (reference sequence). This CDR3 is 14 amino acids long. CDR3 sequence: CSARDGDRGREQYV. CDR3 in DNA: TGCAGTGCTAGAGATGGGGACAGGGGGCGCGAGCAGTACGTC.

There are many counts of this clonotype. This chain links TRBV12-3 or TRBV12-4 with TRBJ1-5; D is undetermined. Deletions cut 7 bases from V and 4 bases from J, with 14 bases between. The CDR3 runs 14 residues. The CDR3 here is CASTLRGINQPQHF. As DNA, the CDR3 is TGTGCCAGCACCCTCCGGGGTATTAATCAGCCCCAGCATTTT.

This chain connects TRBV12-3 or TRBV12-4 to TRBJ2-3, with 14 bases fitting TRBD2. V gave up 6 bases and J gave up 7 bases; unmatched junction bases: 3. This CDR3 comprises 14 residues. CDR3 residues: CASRTSGGAHTQYF. The CDR3 DNA reads TGTGCCAGCAGGACTAGCGGGGGGGCCCATACGCAGTATTTT.

This clonotype was recorded at least ten times. The rearrangement links TRBV7-6 to TRBJ2-3; a possible D gene is TRBD1 (6 bases). The CDR3 runs to 14 residues. Trimming took off 1 base at V and 4 bases at J, with 9 bases between the two ends. CDR1 SGHVS and CDR2 FNYEAQ come from the germline V gene. Here the CDR3 DNA reads TGTGCCAGCAGCTTAGGAGGGGGTGCAGATACGCAGTATTTT. Translation gives CASSLGGGADTQYF. Complete variable domain (other parts from reference TRBV7-6 and TRBJ2-3): GAGVSQSPRYKVTKRGQDVALRCDPISGHVSLYWYRQALGQGPEFLTYFNYEAQQDKSGLPNDRFSAERPEGSISTLTIQRTEQRDSAMYRCASSLGGGADTQYFGPGTRLTVL.

This clonotype was counted ten times or more. The genes are TRBV4-2 and TRBJ1-3, with D perhaps matching TRBD1 (5 bases). Germline V gives CDR1 LGHNA, CDR2 YNFKEQ. V was shortened by 0 bases and J by 0 bases, with 12 bases between the two germline ends. The CDR3 sequence is 17 residues long. DNA of the CDR3: TGTGCCAGCAGCCAAGATCCGGGGGGATACTCTGGAAACACCATATATTTT. Encoded protein: CASSQDPGGYSGNTIYF.

This clonotype was counted ten times or more. This chain uses TRBV5-1 with TRBJ2-3; 7 nucleotides agree with TRBD1. V gave up 0 bases and J gave up 4 bases; unmatched junction bases: 14. The CDR3 is 18 amino acids. Per the germline V gene, CDR1 is SGHRS and CDR2 is YFSETQ. The CDR3 region is CASSLADGQDTRADTQYF. As DNA, the CDR3 is TGCGCCAGCAGCTTGGCCGACGGACAGGACACGAGGGCAGATACGCAGTATTTT.

This clonotype was seen repeatedly, ten times or more. This chain connects TRBV5-6 to TRBJ1-1, with D unclear. The germline V gene has CDR1 SGHDT and CDR2 YYEEEE. The CDR3 runs to 12 residues. V dropped 4 bases and J dropped 3 bases, with 7 bases sitting between them. The CDR3, as DNA: TGTGCCAGCAGCATAAGAGACACTGAAGCTTTCTTT. Residues: CASSIRDTEAFF.

This sequence joins TRBV7-8 and TRBJ1-2; 8 nucleotides agree with TRBD1. The CDR3 spans 15 residues. The V gene end was trimmed by 2 bases and the J gene end by 6 bases; junction bases not matched to a gene: 8. Per the germline V gene, CDR1 is SGHVS and CDR2 is FQNEAQ. CDR3 sequence (DNA): TGTGCCAGCAGCTTAACCCGACAGGGGTGGAATGGCTACACCTTC. Its translation is CASSLTRQGWNGYTF.

V gene TRBV19 combines with J gene TRBJ1-4; D is unresolved. Trimming took 7 bases from V and 8 from J, leaving 14 bases between them. Germline V gives CDR1 LNHDA, CDR2 SQIVND (reference sequence). The CDR3 extends over 13 amino acids. CDR3 coding DNA: TGTGCCAGTACCACGGCCGGGGAGGAAAAACTGTTTTTT. Its protein product is CASTTAGEEKLFF.

This clonotype has at least ten counts. The chain uses TRBV4-1 and TRBJ1-4; a weak D match, TRBD1 (5 bases). The CDR3 length is 13 residues. From germline, CDR1 is MGHRA and CDR2 YSYEKL. Between the trimmed V and J ends, which lost 4 bases and 8 bases, there was a span of 11 bases. The CDR3 nucleotides read TGCGCCAGCAGCCTGGGGGGAGCGGAAAAACTGTTTTTT. It codes for CASSLGGAEKLFF.

This clonotype was picked up a small number of times. The chain uses TRBV5-4 and TRBJ1-2; 11 positions match TRBD1. V shed 2 bases and J 1 base; nucleotides not matched to a gene: 4. This CDR3 region has 16 residues. The germline V gene encodes CDR1 SGHNT and CDR2 YYREEE (reference sequence). The DNA of the CDR3 is TGTGCCAGCAGCTTCGGGACAGGGGGATTTAACTATGGCTACACCTTC. Its translation is CASSFGTGGFNYGYTF.

The chain is built from TRBV4-2 and TRBJ1-1, with a weak D call TRBD1 (6 bases). V was shortened by 1 base and J by 1 base, with 13 bases between the two germline ends. Germline V gene sequence: CDR1 LGHNA, CDR2 YNFKEQ. The CDR3 has 16 amino acids. CDR3 nucleotide sequence: TGTGCCAGCAGCCAAGGAATAAACAGGGAGAACACTGAAGCTTTCTTT. Its translation is CASSQGINRENTEAFF.

This clonotype was observed many times. CDR3 loop: CASSQTGGHEQYV. The DNA for the CDR3 is TGTGCCAGCAGCCAAACCGGGGGCCACGAGCAGTACGTC. The chain links TRBV3-1 to TRBJ2-7, with D perhaps given as TRBD1 or TRBD2 (6 bases each). Deletions cut 2 bases from V and 5 bases from J, with 10 bases between. CDR3 length equals 13 residues. Germline V lookup: CDR1 LGHDT, CDR2 YNNKEL (reference sequence).